This is a list of T cell receptor beta chains from one sample in a study of blood T cell repertoires in COVID-19. TCRdb's copy holds only in-frame clones and misses some; the assay was immunoSEQ multiplex PCR. Of approximately 160,000 clones in the sample, around 85% were seen once. Sample: peripheral blood. These receptors originate from a man aged 55 to 70 who had recovered from COVID-19. CDR3s include the opening cysteine and the closing phenylalanine or tryptophan. D genes are given only for firm matches. The size field is filled for only some rows; it gives once, few, many or a size class.

NA,NA,TRBV6-2/TRBV6-3,TRBJ2-1,TGTGCCAGCAGTTTAAGCGGGCCCAATGAGCAGTTCTTC,CASSLSGPNEQFF
NA,NA,TRBV5-1,TRBJ2-1,TGCGCCAGCAGCTTGGCGACAGGGAGGTGGGATGAGCAGTTCTTC,CASSLATGRWDEQFF
TRBD1,NA,TRBV4-1,TRBJ1-2,TGCGCCAGCAGCCGGGTAAACAGGGGATCGGACGGCTACACCTTC,CASSRVNRGSDGYTF
TRBD1,NA,TRBV27,TRBJ2-5,TGTGCCAGCAGGCCGGGACAGGGGGTGGGGACCCAGTACTTC,CASRPGQGVGTQYF
NA,NA,TRBV10-3,TRBJ1-2,TGTGCCATCAGTCCTCTTTTCACAGCTAACTATGGCTACACCTTC,CAISPLFTANYGYTF
NA,NA,TRBV5-1,TRBJ2-7,TGCGCCAGCAGCTTGGAACAGGCCTTGAACTCCGAGCAGTACTTC,CASSLEQALNSEQYF
NA,once,TRBV15,TRBJ1-3,TGTGCCACCAGCAGAGATCGGGGGGCGACCGGAAACACCATATATTTT,CATSRDRGATGNTIYF
TRBD1,NA,TRBV6-6,TRBJ1-5,TGTGCCAGCATTTTAGGACAGGGGGGCCAGCCCCAGCATTTT,CASILGQGGQPQHF
NA,NA,TRBV25-1,TRBJ1-2,TGTGCCAGCAGTGAATCTGTTAGGACACCGTATGGCTACACCTTC,CASSESVRTPYGYTF
NA,NA,TRBV27,TRBJ2-3,TGTGCCAGCAGTTTAAGCGCAGGCACAGATACGCAGTATTTT,CASSLSAGTDTQYF
TRBD2,NA,TRBV6-5,TRBJ2-5,TGTGCCAGCATACGGGGAGGGTCCCCCCAAGAGACCCAGTACTTC,CASIRGGSPQETQYF
TRBD1,NA,TRBV19,TRBJ1-5,TGTGCCAGTAGTCTGGGACAGGTCAATCAGCCCCAGCATTTT,CASSLGQVNQPQHF
NA,once,TRBV6-5,TRBJ2-5,TGTGCCAGCATTCTAGCCCCGCAGAGAGGGTGGTACTTC,CASILAPQRGWYF
NA,NA,TRBV4-1,TRBJ1-4,TGCGCCAGCAGCCAGGGCCTGGTGAAGCTTAATGAAAAACTGTTTTTT,CASSQGLVKLNEKLFF
TRBD1,NA,TRBV7-3,TRBJ2-5,TGTGCCAGCAGCTTAAGGACAGGGGGCGGAGAGACCCAGTACTTC,CASSLRTGGGETQYF
TRBD1,NA,TRBV15,TRBJ1-4,TGTGCCACCAGCACACAGGGGGCGGGTGAAAAACTGTTTTTT,CATSTQGAGEKLFF
NA,NA,TRBV20-1,TRBJ2-5,TGCAGTGCTCTCGGAGAGACCCAGTACTTC,CSALGETQYF
NA,NA,TRBV6-5,TRBJ1-1,TGTGCCAGCAGCCCCCTTTCGGACAGGAACACTGAAGCTTTCTTT,CASSPLSDRNTEAFF